This T cell receptor (beta chain) was profiled in a study of blood T cell repertoires in COVID-19 (dated by TCRdb to between 2020 and 2021). Study-wide context: Collaborator samples came from the United States, Italy and Spain and covered acute and convalescent phases of COVID-19. The material from the prospective study consisted of cDNA or gDNA derived from T cells, B-cell-depleted T cells, or PBMCs. The dataset comprised deeply sampled blood TCRbeta repertoires from subjects exposed to, actively infected with, or recovered from COVID-19. The repertoires were released in a freely available public database intended as a resource for research on the immune response to SARS-CoV-2. Samples came from the ongoing ImmuneRACE study (first 160 participants) plus 1,254 subjects from 6 global collaborators. Nearly every sample came with metadata listing a de-identified subject ID, COVID-19 status, age in years and sex. Where available, HLA class I and class II types were obtained from metadata supplied by the sample provider rather than from assay-based typing.

Collaborating institutions collected whole blood in K2EDTA tubes following their own protocols. For TCRbeta analysis, collaborator samples were shipped as frozen whole blood, as isolated PBMCs, or as DNA extracted from either sample type. About this clone: There is no known antigen for this receptor. No base quality values were provided; no much bigger clone lies one nucleotide off.

Broader findings and caveats from the paper: How much clinical and demographic metadata was included differed by source and by participant, and the metadata was provided uncurated.

TCRbeta CDR3 regions were amplified from genomic DNA using the immunoSEQ Assay, a bias-controlled multiplex PCR. The study's own analysis went as follows. Nucleated cell counts per sample were estimated from amplification of reference gene primers within the assay. To quantify the absolute abundance of each unique TCRbeta CDR3 rearrangement, sequence reads were collapsed and filtered. For each sample, productive Simpson clonality was calculated as the square root of Simpson's diversity index across productive rearrangements. TCRdb took this table from immuneACCESS and kept in-frame rearrangements with V and J called. Such tables lack part of the clones; where checked against another copy, unresolved V genes explain under half of the gap, and the rest is unexplained. For V, J and clone size, that table is used; D and trimming come from the DNA. The sample has around 300,000 clones on record, around 80% of them singletons. The top ten clonotypes cover 2.5% to 3% of the sample.

Trimming takes 1 base off V and 6 bases off J; junction bases not matched to a gene: 4. The germline V gene encodes CDR1 LGHDT and CDR2 YNNKEL (reference sequence). The CDR3 goes from the cysteine to the phenylalanine over 14 residues. The kept DNA is CDR3 alone, 42 bases in frame from the first base. The chain employs TRBV3-1 (or the pseudogene TRBV3-2) and TRBJ1-2; 8 junctional bases match TRBD1. The clonotype originates from a man aged 30 to 39 with active or convalescent COVID-19. The specimen sequenced was peripheral blood. For the CDR3, the sequence is CASSQVQGEHGYTF. The nucleotide sequence reads as follows: TGTGCCAGCAGCCAAGTACAGGGGGAACATGGCTACACCTTC.